This T cell receptor beta chain was profiled in a study of OX40 agonist ivuxolimab in advanced cancers. Study in general: Every 2 weeks, ivuxolimab was infused into the patients intravenously at between 0.01 and 10 mg/kg. The study enrolled dose-escalation patients with hepatocellular carcinoma, melanoma, renal cell or head and neck cancer. Study-wide findings and caveats: At 0.1 to 3.0 mg/kg, clonal expansion of CD4+ and CD8+ blood T cells had occurred by week 6.

Method: immunoSEQ multiplex PCR; TCRdb's copy keeps in-frame clones and lacks some. The table records approximately 91,000 clones, 80% to 90% of them present only once. As concerns this clone: The antigen remains undetermined.

CDR3 length equals 14 residues. Germline V CDR1 and CDR2: SGHRS, YFSETQ. Germline trimming cut 4 bases from V and 6 bases from J; bases unmatched to any gene: 8. Material: CD4+ or CD8+ T cells sorted from blood, obtained in a trial of the OX40 agonist ivuxolimab. The rearrangement uses TRBV5-1 and TRBJ2-7; 9 bases fit TRBD1. The receptor was derived from an adult with an advanced solid tumor such as melanoma, head and neck, liver or kidney cancer. The CDR3 nucleotides are TGCGCCAGCAGCGTGGGGACAGGGACGGGCGAGCAGTACTTC. As protein: CASSVGTGTGEQYF. The variable domain in full, with the rest retrieved from reference TRBV5-1 and TRBJ2-7, is KAGVTQTPRYLIKTRGQQVTLSCSPISGHRSVSWYQQTPGQGLQFLFEYFSETQRNKGNFPGRFSGRQFSNSRSEMNVSTLELGDSALYLCASSVGTGTGEQYFGPGTRLTVT.